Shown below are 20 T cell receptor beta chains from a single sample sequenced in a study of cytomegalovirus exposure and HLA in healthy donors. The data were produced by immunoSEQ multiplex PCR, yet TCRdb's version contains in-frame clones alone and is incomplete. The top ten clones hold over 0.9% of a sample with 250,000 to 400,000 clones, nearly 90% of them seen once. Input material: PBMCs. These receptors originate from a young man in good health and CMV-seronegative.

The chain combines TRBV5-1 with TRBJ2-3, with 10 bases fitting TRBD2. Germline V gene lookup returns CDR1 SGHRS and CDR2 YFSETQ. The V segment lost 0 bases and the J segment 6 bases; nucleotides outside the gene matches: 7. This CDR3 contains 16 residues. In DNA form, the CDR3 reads TGCGCCAGCAGCTTGGAAGCTAGCGGGGGTACCGATACGCAGTATTTT. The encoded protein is CASSLEASGGTDTQYF.

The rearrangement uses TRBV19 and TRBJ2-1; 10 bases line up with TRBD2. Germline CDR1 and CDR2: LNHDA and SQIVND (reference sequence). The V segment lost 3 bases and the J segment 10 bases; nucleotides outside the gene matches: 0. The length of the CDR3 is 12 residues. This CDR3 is CASSMGLAEQFF. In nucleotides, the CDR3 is TGTGCCAGTAGTATGGGACTAGCGGAGCAGTTCTTC.

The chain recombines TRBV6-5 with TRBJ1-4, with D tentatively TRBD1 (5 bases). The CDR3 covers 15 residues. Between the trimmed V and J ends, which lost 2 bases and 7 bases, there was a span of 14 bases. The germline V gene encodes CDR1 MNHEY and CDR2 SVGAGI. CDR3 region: CASSYQGVTGEKLFF. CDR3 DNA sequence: TGTGCCAGCAGTTACCAAGGGGTTACAGGTGAAAAACTGTTTTTT.

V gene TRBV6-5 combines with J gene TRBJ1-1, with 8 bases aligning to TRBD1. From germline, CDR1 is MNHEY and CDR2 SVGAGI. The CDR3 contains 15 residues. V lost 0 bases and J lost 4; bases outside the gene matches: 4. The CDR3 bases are TGTGCCAGCAGTTACTCTCCCCAGGGGGCCACTGAAGCTTTCTTT. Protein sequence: CASSYSPQGATEAFF.

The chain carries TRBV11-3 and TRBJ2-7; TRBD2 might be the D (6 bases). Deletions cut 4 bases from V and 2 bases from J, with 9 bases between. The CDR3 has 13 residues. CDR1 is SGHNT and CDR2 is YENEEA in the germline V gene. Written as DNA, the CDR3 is TGTGCCAGCAGCTCGGGAGCAGCCTACGAGCAGTACTTC. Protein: CASSSGAAYEQYF. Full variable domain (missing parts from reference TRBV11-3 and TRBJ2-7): EAGVVQSPRYKIIEKKQPVAFWCNPISGHNTLYWYLQNLGQGPELLIRYENEEAVDDSQLPKDRFSAERLKGVDSTLKIQPAELGDSAVYLCASSSGAAYEQYFGPGTRLTVT.

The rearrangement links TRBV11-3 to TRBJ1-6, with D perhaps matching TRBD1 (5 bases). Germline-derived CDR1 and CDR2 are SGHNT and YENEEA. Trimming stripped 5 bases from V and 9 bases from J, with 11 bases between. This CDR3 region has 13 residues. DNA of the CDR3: TGTGCCAGCAGCCGCGGGGGGATTTCACCCCTCCACTTT. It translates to CASSRGGISPLHF. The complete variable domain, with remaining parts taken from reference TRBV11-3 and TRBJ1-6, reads EAGVVQSPRYKIIEKKQPVAFWCNPISGHNTLYWYLQNLGQGPELLIRYENEEAVDDSQLPKDRFSAERLKGVDSTLKIQPAELGDSAVYLCASSRGGISPLHFGNGTRLTVT.

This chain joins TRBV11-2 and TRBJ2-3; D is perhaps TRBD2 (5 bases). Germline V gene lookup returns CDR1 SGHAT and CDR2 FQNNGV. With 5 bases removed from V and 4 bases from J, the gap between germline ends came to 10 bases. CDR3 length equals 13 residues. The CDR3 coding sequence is TGTGCCAGCAGCCCCCGAGCGGCAGATACGCAGTATTTT. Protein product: CASSPRAADTQYF.

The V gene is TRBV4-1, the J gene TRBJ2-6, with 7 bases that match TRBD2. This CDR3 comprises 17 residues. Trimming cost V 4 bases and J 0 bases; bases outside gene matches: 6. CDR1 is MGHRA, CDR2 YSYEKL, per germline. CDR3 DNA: TGCGCCAGCAGCCTCAGCGGGGCTTACTCTGGGGCCAACGTCCTGACTTTC. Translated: CASSLSGAYSGANVLTF.

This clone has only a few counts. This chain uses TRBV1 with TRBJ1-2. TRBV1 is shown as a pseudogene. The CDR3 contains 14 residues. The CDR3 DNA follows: TGCACCAGCAGCCGTGGGAAGAGGGCGTATGGCTACACCTTC. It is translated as CTSSRGKRAYGYTF.

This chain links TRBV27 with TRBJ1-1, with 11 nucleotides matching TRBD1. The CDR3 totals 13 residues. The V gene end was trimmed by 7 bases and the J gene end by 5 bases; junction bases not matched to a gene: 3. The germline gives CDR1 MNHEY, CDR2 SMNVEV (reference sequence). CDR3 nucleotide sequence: TGTGCCAGCATAGGACAGGGGGCGACTGAAGCTTTCTTT. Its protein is CASIGQGATEAFF.

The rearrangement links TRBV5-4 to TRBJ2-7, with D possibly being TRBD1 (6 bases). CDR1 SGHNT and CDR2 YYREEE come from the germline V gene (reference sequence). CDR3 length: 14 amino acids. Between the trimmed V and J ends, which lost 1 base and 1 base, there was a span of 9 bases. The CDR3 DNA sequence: TGTGCCAGCAGCTTGCGGGACACGTCCTACGAGCAGTACTTC. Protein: CASSLRDTSYEQYF.

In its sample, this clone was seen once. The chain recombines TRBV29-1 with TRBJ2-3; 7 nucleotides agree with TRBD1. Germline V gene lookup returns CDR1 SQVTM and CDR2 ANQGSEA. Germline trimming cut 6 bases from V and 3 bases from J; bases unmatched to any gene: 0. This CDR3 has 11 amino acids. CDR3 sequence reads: CSVGQTDTQYF. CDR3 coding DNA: TGCAGCGTGGGACAGACAGATACGCAGTATTTT.

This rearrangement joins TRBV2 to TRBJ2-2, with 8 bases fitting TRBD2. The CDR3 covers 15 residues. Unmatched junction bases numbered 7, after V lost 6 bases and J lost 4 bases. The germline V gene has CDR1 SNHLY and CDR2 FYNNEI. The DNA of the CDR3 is TGTGCCAGCAGGGAGACTAGCGTAGCCACCGGGGAGCTGTTTTTT. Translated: CASRETSVATGELFF.

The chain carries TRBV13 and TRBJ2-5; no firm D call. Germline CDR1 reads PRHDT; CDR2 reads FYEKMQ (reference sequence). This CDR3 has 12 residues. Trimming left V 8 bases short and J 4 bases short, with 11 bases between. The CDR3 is CASVSSGETQYF. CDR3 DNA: TGTGCCAGCGTCAGTTCAGGAGAGACCCAGTACTTC.

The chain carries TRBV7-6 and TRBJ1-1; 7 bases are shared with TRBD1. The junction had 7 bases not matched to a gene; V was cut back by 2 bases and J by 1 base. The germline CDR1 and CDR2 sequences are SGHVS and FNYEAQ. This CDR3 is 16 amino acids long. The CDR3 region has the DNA TGTGCCAGCAGCTTAATATTTGGGACAGAGAACACTGAAGCTTTCTTT. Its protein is CASSLIFGTENTEAFF. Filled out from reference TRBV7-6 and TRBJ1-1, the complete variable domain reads GAGVSQSPRYKVTKRGQDVALRCDPISGHVSLYWYRQALGQGPEFLTYFNYEAQQDKSGLPNDRFSAERPEGSISTLTIQRTEQRDSAMYRCASSLIFGTENTEAFFGQGTRLTVV.

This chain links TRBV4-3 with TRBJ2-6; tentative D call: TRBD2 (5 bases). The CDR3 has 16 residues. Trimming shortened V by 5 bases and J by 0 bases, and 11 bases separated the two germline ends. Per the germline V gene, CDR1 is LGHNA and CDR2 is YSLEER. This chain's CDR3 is CASSKDSFSGANVLTF. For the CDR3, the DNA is TGCGCCAGCAGCAAGGACTCCTTCTCTGGGGCCAACGTCCTGACTTTC.

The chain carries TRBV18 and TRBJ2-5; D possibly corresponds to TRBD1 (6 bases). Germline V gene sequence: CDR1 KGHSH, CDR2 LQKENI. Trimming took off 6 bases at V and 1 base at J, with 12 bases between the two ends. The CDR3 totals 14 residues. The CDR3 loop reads CASSVTGIQETQYF. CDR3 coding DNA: TGTGCCAGCTCGGTTACAGGGATCCAAGAGACCCAGTACTTC.

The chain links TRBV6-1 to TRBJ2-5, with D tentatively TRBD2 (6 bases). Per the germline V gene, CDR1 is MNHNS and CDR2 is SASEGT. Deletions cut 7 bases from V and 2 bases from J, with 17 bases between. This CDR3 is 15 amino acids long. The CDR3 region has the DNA TGTGCCAGCACTTCGAATCAAGGACTACAAGAGACCCAGTACTTC. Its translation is CASTSNQGLQETQYF.

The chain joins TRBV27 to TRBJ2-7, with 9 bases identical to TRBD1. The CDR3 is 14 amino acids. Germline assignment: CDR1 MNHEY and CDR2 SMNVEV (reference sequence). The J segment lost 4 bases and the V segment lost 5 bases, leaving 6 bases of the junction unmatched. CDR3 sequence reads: CASSPDRGSYEQYF. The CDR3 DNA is TGTGCCAGCAGTCCGGACAGGGGCTCTTACGAGCAGTACTTC.

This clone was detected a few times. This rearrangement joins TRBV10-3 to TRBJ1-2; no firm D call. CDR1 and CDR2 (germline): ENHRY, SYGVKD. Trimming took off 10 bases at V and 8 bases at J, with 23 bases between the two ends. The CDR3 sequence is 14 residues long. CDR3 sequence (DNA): TGTGCCACCCGAACGGACTCACCGGTGGGAGGCTACACCTTC. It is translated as CATRTDSPVGGYTF.